These T cell receptor beta chains were read from a single sample in a study of blood T cell repertoires in COVID-19. Profiling relied on immunoSEQ multiplex PCR, and the TCRdb table lists in-frame clones only, not all of them. Of some 100,000 clones in the sample, 88% were seen once. Sequences were obtained from peripheral blood. The receptors come from a woman in her fifties or sixties with acute or convalescent COVID-19. The CDR3 runs from the conserved cysteine through the conserved F or W. The D gene is left open where the match is weak. Some rows mark clone size as missing; the rest say once, few, many or name a class of expanded clone.

J gene: TRBJ1-1
D gene: NA
clone size: NA
V gene: TRBV5-1
CDR3 protein: CASSRGAGMNTEAFF
CDR3 DNA: TGCGCCAGCAGCCGAGGGGCGGGGATGAACACTGAAGCTTTCTTT

J gene: TRBJ1-1
D gene: NA
clone size: once
V gene: TRBV4-1
CDR3 protein: CASSQPPGGTMNTEAFF
CDR3 DNA: TGCGCCAGCAGCCAACCCCCGGGAGGGACTATGAACACTGAAGCTTTCTTT

J gene: TRBJ2-1
D gene: NA
clone size: NA
V gene: TRBV7-2
CDR3 protein: CASSLALDNEQFF
CDR3 DNA: TGTGCCAGCAGCTTAGCATTAGACAATGAGCAGTTCTTC

J gene: TRBJ1-6
D gene: NA
clone size: NA
V gene: TRBV6-1
CDR3 protein: CASSDRPTHSPLHF
CDR3 DNA: TGTGCCAGCAGTGACAGGCCCACACATTCACCCCTCCACTTT

J gene: TRBJ2-1
D gene: TRBD1
clone size: NA
V gene: TRBV29-1
CDR3 protein: CSVSGLQGNVPYNEQFF
CDR3 DNA: TGCAGCGTAAGCGGTCTACAGGGGAATGTCCCCTACAATGAGCAGTTCTTC

J gene: TRBJ2-7
D gene: NA
clone size: NA
V gene: TRBV27
CDR3 protein: CASSFGERGNYEQYF
CDR3 DNA: TGTGCCAGCAGTTTTGGGGAAAGGGGTAACTACGAGCAGTACTTC

J gene: TRBJ2-1
D gene: TRBD2
clone size: NA
V gene: TRBV3-1/TRBV3-2
CDR3 protein: CASSRVGTSGRAHQFF
CDR3 DNA: TGTGCCAGCAGCCGGGTTGGGACTAGCGGGAGGGCCCACCAGTTCTTC

J gene: TRBJ2-5
D gene: NA
clone size: NA
V gene: TRBV7-9
CDR3 protein: CASSAWGPPRQETQYF
CDR3 DNA: TGTGCCAGCAGCGCTTGGGGCCCCCCTCGACAAGAGACCCAGTACTTC

J gene: TRBJ2-7
D gene: TRBD1
clone size: NA
V gene: TRBV9
CDR3 protein: CASSVDPNRGLNEQYF
CDR3 DNA: TGTGCCAGCAGCGTAGACCCCAACAGGGGGCTAAACGAGCAGTACTTC

J gene: TRBJ1-6
D gene: NA
clone size: NA
V gene: TRBV7-8
CDR3 protein: CASSPSVGNSPLHF
CDR3 DNA: TGTGCCAGCAGCCCTTCGGTCGGTAATTCACCCCTCCACTTT

J gene: TRBJ2-6
D gene: NA
clone size: NA
V gene: TRBV5-4
CDR3 protein: CASSLLRDSGANVLTF
CDR3 DNA: TGTGCCAGCAGCTTGCTCCGGGACTCTGGGGCCAACGTCCTGACTTTC

J gene: TRBJ1-1
D gene: NA
clone size: NA
V gene: TRBV7-6
CDR3 protein: CASSPFQGRNTEAFF
CDR3 DNA: TGTGCCAGCAGCCCATTCCAGGGGAGGAACACTGAAGCTTTCTTT

J gene: TRBJ1-2
D gene: NA
clone size: few
V gene: TRBV7-8
CDR3 protein: CASSPADRNYGYTF
CDR3 DNA: TGTGCCAGCAGCCCAGCAGACAGAAACTATGGCTACACCTTC

J gene: TRBJ1-4
D gene: NA
clone size: NA
V gene: TRBV5-1
CDR3 protein: CASSLNRATGEKLFF
CDR3 DNA: TGCGCCAGCAGCTTGAACAGGGCCACGGGTGAAAAACTGTTTTTT

J gene: TRBJ1-1
D gene: NA
clone size: NA
V gene: TRBV5-4
CDR3 protein: CASSIGQSFTEAFF
CDR3 DNA: TGTGCCAGCAGCATCGGACAGTCTTTCACTGAAGCTTTCTTT

J gene: TRBJ2-3
D gene: NA
clone size: NA
V gene: TRBV28
CDR3 protein: CATSVSTDTQYF
CDR3 DNA: TGTGCCACCTCGGTTAGCACAGATACGCAGTATTTT